Shown below are 18 T cell receptor beta chains from a single sample sequenced in a study of blood T cell repertoires in COVID-19. Assay used: immunoSEQ multiplex PCR; TCRdb lists only in-frame clones, some missing. The sample holds approximately 170,000 clones, just under 85% seen once. The sequenced material came from peripheral blood. Every receptor here comes from an elderly woman with COVID-19, enrolled during active disease.

The chain uses TRBV18 and TRBJ2-1; 13 bases fit TRBD2. The CDR3 runs 18 residues. The V gene end was trimmed by 4 bases and the J gene end by 5 bases; junction bases not matched to a gene: 11. CDR1 is KGHSH and CDR2 is LQKENI in the germline V gene. CDR3 nucleotide sequence: TGTGCCAGCTCACGGGTATACGCCGGGACTAGCGGGAACAATGAGCAGTTCTTC. As protein: CASSRVYAGTSGNNEQFF. Looking up the rest from reference TRBV18 and TRBJ2-1 gives the full variable domain: NAGVMQNPRHLVRRRGQEARLRCSPMKGHSHVYWYRQLPEEGLKFMVYLQKENIIDESGMPKERFSAEFPKEGPSILRIQQVVRGDSAAYFCASSRVYAGTSGNNEQFFGPGTRLTVL.

The rearrangement uses TRBV6-5 and TRBJ2-7; possible D gene TRBD2, 6 bases. Between the trimmed V and J ends, which lost 6 bases and 3 bases, there was a span of 6 bases. Germline-derived CDR1 and CDR2 are MNHEY and SVGAGI. The CDR3 sequence is 11 residues long. CDR3 amino acids: CASRGGYEQYF. CDR3 DNA sequence: TGTGCCAGCAGGGGGGGCTACGAGCAGTACTTC.

This chain joins TRBV5-5 and TRBJ1-3; a weak D match, TRBD1 (6 bases). There are 15 residues in the CDR3. The germline V gene encodes CDR1 SGHKS and CDR2 YYEKEE (reference sequence). V was clipped by 4 bases and J by 0 bases, with 11 bases between them. CDR3 sequence (DNA): TGTGCCAGCAGCCCGACAGGTACCTCTGGAAACACCATATATTTT. Protein product: CASSPTGTSGNTIYF.

This sequence joins TRBV6-5 and TRBJ1-5; D is unresolved. This CDR3 has 13 residues. V lost 8 bases to trimming and J lost 0 bases, with 8 bases between them. CDR1 is MNHEY and CDR2 is SVGAGI in the germline V gene. For the CDR3, the DNA is TGTGCCAGCGAGGAGAATAGCAATCAGCCCCAGCATTTT. Residues: CASEENSNQPQHF.

This chain joins TRBV6-5 and TRBJ2-7, with D possibly TRBD1 on 6 matching bases. The length of the CDR3 is 15 residues. From germline, CDR1 is MNHEY and CDR2 SVGAGI. Between the trimmed V and J ends, which lost 9 bases and 5 bases, there was a span of 23 bases. The CDR3 DNA is TGTGCCAGACGTCCCGGGACACCTAAATCTAACGAGCAGTACTTC. This sequence encodes CARRPGTPKSNEQYF.

The chain carries TRBV6-6 and TRBJ1-1; 7 bases line up with TRBD1. V shed 2 bases, J shed 1 base, and the junction held 4 bases outside the gene matches. This CDR3 is 15 amino acids long. Germline values: CDR1 MNHNY, CDR2 SVGAGI (reference sequence). The CDR3 DNA reads TGTGCCAGCAGTTACGAGGGACAGAGGAACACTGAAGCTTTCTTT. Amino acid sequence: CASSYEGQRNTEAFF.

The genes are TRBV13 and TRBJ1-1; D ambiguous. V lost 2 bases and J 1 base, leaving 5 bases between the germline ends. CDR3 size: 13 residues. From germline, CDR1 is PRHDT and CDR2 FYEKMQ (reference sequence). This CDR3 reads CASSLIRNTEAFF. Written as DNA, the CDR3 is TGTGCCAGCAGCTTAATCAGGAACACTGAAGCTTTCTTT. The entire variable domain, with the rest obtained from reference TRBV13 and TRBJ1-1, is as follows: AAGVIQSPRHLIKEKRETATLKCYPIPRHDTVYWYQQGPGQDPQFLISFYEKMQSDKGSIPDRFSAQQFSDYHSELNMSSLELGDSALYFCASSLIRNTEAFFGQGTRLTVV.

The chain links TRBV2 to TRBJ1-5; 8 positions agree with TRBD1. CDR1 is SNHLY, CDR2 FYNNEI, per germline. V lost 6 bases and J lost 8; bases outside the gene matches: 12. This CDR3 has 15 amino acids. The CDR3 sequence: CASRGDRGGQKPQHF. In DNA form, the CDR3 reads TGTGCCAGCAGGGGCGACAGGGGCGGTCAAAAGCCCCAGCATTTT.

The chain couples TRBV4-1 to TRBJ2-7; D is undetermined. The CDR3 length is 12 residues. The germline CDR1 and CDR2 sequences are MGHRA and YSYEKL. V shed 4 bases and J shed 3 bases, with 7 bases lying between them. The CDR3 DNA follows: TGCGCCAGCAGCCCCCCCAGCTACGAGCAGTACTTC. Amino acids: CASSPPSYEQYF.

This clone appeared a few times. The chain has TRBV2 and TRBJ1-2; TRBD1 matches 8 bases. There are 13 residues in the CDR3. V dropped 5 bases and J dropped 8; count of bases not matched to a gene: 7. Germline CDR1 is SNHLY and CDR2 is FYNNEI. In DNA form, the CDR3 reads TGTGCCAGCAGTCTACAGGGGGTAGAAGGCTACACCTTC. Translating gives CASSLQGVEGYTF.

The chain carries TRBV24-1 and TRBJ2-5; 9 positions match TRBD2. Trimming took 10 bases from V and 5 from J; bases not matched to a gene: 10. The CDR3 contains 14 residues. The germline V gene has CDR1 KGHDR and CDR2 SFDVKD. CDR3 sequence: CATSLAGSGETQYF. The CDR3 DNA is TGTGCCACTTCCCTAGCGGGGAGTGGGGAGACCCAGTACTTC.

The chain carries TRBV2 and TRBJ2-5, with TRBD2 identical over 7 bases. This CDR3 spans 14 amino acids. Per the germline V gene, CDR1 is SNHLY and CDR2 is FYNNEI. Trimming removed 6 bases from V and 3 bases from J; junction bases left unmatched: 7. The CDR3 DNA is TGTGCCAGCAGGAAGGAGGCGGGAGAAGAGACCCAGTACTTC. Protein: CASRKEAGEETQYF.

The chain carries TRBV5-1 and TRBJ1-1, with D unresolved. The CDR3 is 13 residues long. Looked up from germline, CDR1 is SGHRS and CDR2 is YFSETQ. Trimming stripped 4 bases from V and 0 bases from J, with 7 bases between. CDR3 DNA sequence: TGCGCCAGCAGCCCACAAATGAACACTGAAGCTTTCTTT. Its translation is CASSPQMNTEAFF. Combining the CDR3 with reference TRBV5-1 and TRBJ1-1 gives the whole variable domain KAGVTQTPRYLIKTRGQQVTLSCSPISGHRSVSWYQQTPGQGLQFLFEYFSETQRNKGNFPGRFSGRQFSNSRSEMNVSTLELGDSALYLCASSPQMNTEAFFGQGTRLTVV.

This chain links TRBV3-1 (or the pseudogene TRBV3-2) with TRBJ2-7, with D possibly being TRBD2 (5 bases). Germline CDR1 reads LGHDT; CDR2 reads YNNKEL (reference sequence). CDR3 length equals 16 residues. Trimming shortened V by 1 base and J by 0 bases, and 13 bases separated the two germline ends. The CDR3 DNA reads TGTGCCAGCAGCCAAGGGTCCATAGCGAGCTCCTACGAGCAGTACTTC. It yields the protein CASSQGSIASSYEQYF.

This chain links TRBV10-3 with TRBJ2-1, with unresolved D. Between the trimmed V and J ends, which lost 4 bases and 8 bases, there was a span of 6 bases. This CDR3 region has 11 residues. CDR1 and CDR2 from the germline V gene are ENHRY and SYGVKD. The chain's CDR3 is CAISAGYEQFF. CDR3 DNA: TGTGCCATCAGTGCGGGTTATGAGCAGTTCTTC.

This chain connects TRBV13 to TRBJ2-3, with 9 bases identical to TRBD2. Trimming cost V 6 bases and J 5 bases; bases outside gene matches: 9. The CDR3 length is 15 residues. CDR1 and CDR2 (germline): PRHDT, FYEKMQ (reference sequence). The CDR3 DNA follows: TGTGCCAGCAGTGGACCGGGACTAGCATTAGATACGCAGTATTTT. Translated: CASSGPGLALDTQYF.

V usage is TRBV5-1 and J usage is TRBJ2-7, with TRBD2 as a possible D gene (7 bases). The germline V gene encodes CDR1 SGHRS and CDR2 YFSETQ. The ends were cut back, 4 bases at V and 5 bases at J, with 19 bases in the middle. The CDR3 is made up of 15 amino acids. This CDR3 is CASSPGVSGGHEQYF. In DNA, the CDR3 is TGCGCCAGCAGCCCGGGGGTTTCGGGGGGCCACGAGCAGTACTTC. Combining the CDR3 with reference TRBV5-1 and TRBJ2-7 gives the whole variable domain KAGVTQTPRYLIKTRGQQVTLSCSPISGHRSVSWYQQTPGQGLQFLFEYFSETQRNKGNFPGRFSGRQFSNSRSEMNVSTLELGDSALYLCASSPGVSGGHEQYFGPGTRLTVT.

In its sample, this clone was seen many times. The rearrangement joins TRBV5-5 to TRBJ1-5; possible D gene TRBD1, 6 bases. Germline V CDR1 and CDR2: SGHKS, YYEKEE (reference sequence). The germline V and J ends were trimmed by 2 bases and 3 bases, with 9 bases remaining between them. The CDR3 loop spans 14 amino acids. The CDR3 sequence is CASSLGGDNQPQHF. The CDR3 coding sequence is TGTGCCAGCAGCTTAGGGGGGGACAATCAGCCCCAGCATTTT.